This entry lists 5 T cell receptor beta chains sequenced from one sample in a study of cytomegalovirus exposure and HLA in healthy donors. The PCR was carried out with 60 Vbeta primers and 13 Jbeta primers. Generated by immunoSEQ multiplex PCR, the TCRdb table keeps only in-frame clones and is missing some. This sample carries more than 150,000 clones, about 79% of them seen once, and the ten largest clones take 1.2%. The sample comprised PBMCs. The origin of the receptors is a girl aged 2-10 years in good health and CMV-seropositive.

The chain links TRBV2 to TRBJ2-1; D gene unclear. Trimming pared 6 bases from V and 6 bases from J, leaving 12 bases between. Germline CDR1 SNHLY, CDR2 FYNNEI. This CDR3 has 13 residues. The CDR3: CASRTMRGNEQFF. The CDR3 coding sequence is TGTGCCAGCAGGACCATGAGAGGCAATGAGCAGTTCTTC.

The chain employs TRBV5-8 and TRBJ1-4, with D possibly being TRBD1 (5 bases). Germline assignment: CDR1 SGHTS and CDR2 YDEGEE. The length of the CDR3 is 15 residues. The germline V and J ends were trimmed by 7 bases and 0 bases, with 13 bases remaining between them. This CDR3 is CASWAGISTNEKLFF. Written as DNA, the CDR3 is TGTGCCAGCTGGGCAGGGATCTCAACTAATGAAAAACTGTTTTTT.

About this clone itself: The CDR3 end shows no conserved phenylalanine or tryptophan, and so a read error is likely. This chain joins TRBV12-5 and TRBJ1-1; 7 bases are a match to TRBD1. CDR1 is LGHNT and CDR2 is FRNRAP in the germline V gene. The CDR3 has 14 amino acids. V was clipped by 6 bases and J by 9 bases; unmatched bases: 13. The CDR3 nucleotides read TGTGCTAGTGGCCCGATCGGACAGGTGGGCCAAGCTTTCGTT. As protein: CASGPIGQVGQAFV.

The gene calls are TRBV7-3 and TRBJ1-4; TRBD1 matches at 8 bases. J gave up 11 bases and V 2 bases, and 19 bases lay outside the gene matches. The CDR3 loop spans 18 amino acids. Looked up from germline, CDR1 is SGHTA and CDR2 is FQGTGA. The DNA of the CDR3 is TGTGCCAGCAGCTTAGTCAAGTTACAGGGGGTGCCCATGGGGAAACTGTTTTTT. Its protein product is CASSLVKLQGVPMGKLFF.

The chain has TRBV29-1 and TRBJ2-3; 9 bases agree with TRBD1. Trimming took 1 base from V and 6 from J; bases not matched to a gene: 5. CDR1 SQVTM and CDR2 ANQGSEA come from the germline V gene. CDR3 size: 14 residues. This CDR3 reads CSVEGDRVSDTQYF. The CDR3 nucleotides are TGCAGCGTTGAAGGGGACAGGGTGTCGGATACGCAGTATTTT.